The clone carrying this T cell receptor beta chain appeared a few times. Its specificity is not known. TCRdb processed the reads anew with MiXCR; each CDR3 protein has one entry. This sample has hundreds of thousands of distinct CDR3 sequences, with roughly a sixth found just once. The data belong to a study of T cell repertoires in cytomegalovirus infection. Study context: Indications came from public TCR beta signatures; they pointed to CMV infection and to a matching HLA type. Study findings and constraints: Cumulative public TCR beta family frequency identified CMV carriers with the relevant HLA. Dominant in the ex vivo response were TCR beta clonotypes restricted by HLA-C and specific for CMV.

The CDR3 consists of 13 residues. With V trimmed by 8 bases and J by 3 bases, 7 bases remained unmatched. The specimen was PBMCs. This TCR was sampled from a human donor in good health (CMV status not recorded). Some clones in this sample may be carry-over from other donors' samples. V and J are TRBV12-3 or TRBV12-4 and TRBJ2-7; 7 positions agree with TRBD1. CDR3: CASGATGNYEQYF. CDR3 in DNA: TGTGCCAGCGGCGCGACAGGGAACTACGAGCAGTACTTC.